This T cell receptor (beta chain) was profiled in a study of blood T cell repertoires in COVID-19. Study-wide background: Samples representing acute and convalescent COVID-19 were sourced from the United States, Italy and Spain. Sources were T cells, B-cell-depleted T cells, or PBMCs; the material itself was cDNA or gDNA.

The Seattle site enrolled patients during active infection and followed them longitudinally. The data were produced by immunoSEQ multiplex PCR, yet TCRdb's version contains in-frame clones alone and is incomplete. The data contain about 210,000 clones, 82% of them seen just once; the ten biggest clones take up around 7.8%. The CDR3 loop spans 15 amino acids. The J segment lost 5 bases and the V segment lost 2 bases, leaving 8 bases of the junction unmatched. Germline lookup yields CDR1 MDHEN and CDR2 SYDVKM. The TCR comes from an older woman with COVID-19, enrolled during active disease. Source material: peripheral blood. The V call is TRBV28, the J call TRBJ1-1, with 7 bases aligning to TRBD1. The CDR3 sequence: CASSLIRGYETEAFF. DNA for the CDR3: TGTGCCAGCAGTTTAATCAGGGGGTATGAGACTGAAGCTTTCTTT.